The sequence of this TCR beta chain was determined in a study of CD8 T cells in Susac syndrome (dated by TCRdb to the late 2010s). Study-level background: Of the Susac syndrome patients who were sequenced, eight were in clinical remission while roughly six had clinically active disease. At blood withdrawal, Susac syndrome patients were either therapy-naive, taking corticosteroids (in some cases with IVIg as well), or taking IVIg alone. Repertoire sequencing was used to test whether CD8+ T cell activation and differentiation in Susac syndrome was antigen driven. CD8+ T cell repertoire clonality was compared between around eleven healthy donors, about 14 Susac syndrome patients and around 16 multiple sclerosis patients. Here is what the overall study found, with its caveats: The study acknowledged that relatively few individuals were included in the TCR sequencing and HLA analysis. Susac syndrome CD8+ repertoires showed clonal expansion, highest in CD8+ TEMRA cells and greater in clinically active than remitting patients. Looking at Susac-specific public clones, the researchers identified some 15 in the total CD8+ repertoire and a few in the CD8+ TEMRA repertoire.

Peripheral blood CD8+ and CD4+ T cells from healthy donors, Susac syndrome patients and multiple sclerosis patients were profiled using high-throughput TCR beta sequencing. Susac syndrome patients met recently defined diagnostic criteria for definite or probable disease. Bulk CD8+ and CD4+ T cells were purified by magnetic negative isolation, whereas CD8+ TEMRA cells were enriched by FACS. Blood was collected in EDTA tubes and processed within 24 hours, with PBMCs isolated through density gradient centrifugation. PBMCs destined for TCR sequencing were cryopreserved in liquid nitrogen and later thawed in a 37 °C water bath. The sorted or isolated CD4+, CD8+ and CD8+ TEMRA cells reached a purity of at least 90%. RNA was extracted using the RNeasy kit, and about 0.45 to 1 ug of the RNA was reverse transcribed with random hexamers. TCR beta CDR3 regions were amplified with the immunoSEQ multiplex PCR assay covering 54 Vbeta and 13 Jbeta segments. PCR amplification bias was corrected by using a synthetic template baseline for primer optimization and computational correction. Per the authors' processing: Reads were assigned to V, D and J genes according to IMGT and analyzed in immunoSEQ Analyzer, with only productive sequences retained. To calculate clonality, Shannon entropy was normalized by log2 of the number of productive unique sequences and then subtracted from one. For each patient and control, public and private clones were evaluated within the 100 most prevalent clones. Susac-specific clones were defined as absent from healthy and MS cohorts, over a thousand published viral clones and other ImmuneACCESS disease sequences. TCRdb handled the public reads itself, with Q25 trimming in fastp and clone calling in MiXCR, and kept productive beta chains. Each record represents a unique CDR3 protein, reported with the most common genes and DNA among its rows. The V and J calls shown here were made by TCRdb, not taken from the authors' results. This sample gives 120,000 or so distinct CDR3 sequences in total; more than 90% of them show up just once. The ten largest make up approximately 0.2% of the sample.

The CDR3 measures 15 amino acids from cysteine to phenylalanine. Here the CDR3 DNA is all that survives: 45 bases in frame from base 1. At the junction V is shortened by 4 bases and J by 5 bases, with 16 bases in between. CDR1 and CDR2, looked up from the germline V gene, are KGHDR and SFDVKD. In the case of this clonotype: Which antigen it targets is not known. Base qualities were left out, and no much larger clone turns up one base away.

Sequencing was performed on CD8+ T cells from PBMCs. The source is a human donor with Susac syndrome. The chain joins TRBV24-1 to TRBJ2-5, with a tentative D gene TRBD1 over 7 matching bases. The nucleotide sequence reads as follows: TGTGCCACCAGTGACACGACAGGGAGCGGGGAGACCCAGTACTTC. It codes for CATSDTTGSGETQYF.